The rows below give T cell receptor beta chains drawn from one sample of a study of T cells in Graves' hyperthyroidism and ophthalmopathy. TCRdb ran MiXCR on the multiplex PCR reads and lists one entry per CDR3 protein. The data contain roughly 700,000 distinct CDR3 sequences, roughly a sixth of them seen just once; the ten biggest clones take up roughly a sixth. The sequenced sample consisted of blood. These receptors all come from a man aged 50 or older with Graves' hyperthyroidism. The CDR3 runs from the conserved cysteine through the conserved F or W. D genes are given only for firm matches. Not all rows give a size; the values are once, few, many and, for expanded clones, a class.

J: TRBJ1-1; D: .; size: many; V: TRBV28; CDR3: CASRYKNTETFF; DNA: TGTGCCAGCAGATACAAGAACACTGAAACTTTCTTT
J: TRBJ2-5; D: .; size: .; V: TRBV7-2; CDR3: CASSFVGQETQYF; DNA: TGTGCCAGCAGCTTTGTGGGACAAGAGACCCAGTACTTC
J: TRBJ1-5; D: .; size: .; V: TRBV3-1; CDR3: CASSHRGGDQPQHF; DNA: TGTGCCAGCAGCCATCGGGGGGGGGATCAGCCCCAGCATTTT
J: TRBJ1-4; D: .; size: few; V: TRBV4-3; CDR3: CASRNLGANEKLFF; DNA: TGCGCCAGCAGAAACCTCGGCGCAAATGAAAAACTGTTTTTT
J: TRBJ2-2; D: .; size: few; V: TRBV19; CDR3: CASRSGSGNTGELFF; DNA: TGTGCCAGTAGATCTGGATCCGGGAACACCGGGGAGCTGTTTTTT
J: TRBJ1-1; D: TRBD1; size: once; V: TRBV29-1; CDR3: CSVLDRALNTEAFF; DNA: TGCAGCGTTTTGGACAGGGCCCTTAACACTGAAGCTTTCTTT
J: TRBJ2-1; D: .; size: many; V: TRBV28; CDR3: CASSSPGDYNEQFF; DNA: TGTGCCAGCAGTTCCCCTGGGGACTACAATGAGCAGTTCTTC
J: TRBJ2-4; D: .; size: few; V: TRBV20-1; CDR3: CSAGPHTGPTKNIQYF; DNA: TGCAGTGCAGGCCCCCATACCGGGCCCACCAAAAACATTCAGTACTTC
J: TRBJ1-1; D: .; size: .; V: TRBV6-1; CDR3: CASTPILRGSTEAFF; DNA: TGTGCCAGCACCCCCATTTTACGGGGAAGCACTGAAGCTTTCTTT
J: TRBJ2-2; D: .; size: few; V: TRBV6-4; CDR3: CASRQRESGELFF; DNA: TGTGCCAGCAGACAACGGGAGAGCGGGGAGCTGTTTTTT
J: TRBJ2-5; D: TRBD1; size: many; V: TRBV29-1; CDR3: CSATSDDRVQYF; DNA: TGCAGCGCCACCTCAGATGACAGGGTCCAGTACTTC
J: TRBJ2-1; D: .; size: once; V: TRBV19; CDR3: CASSRLSDSTPHNEQFF; DNA: TGTGCCAGTAGTCGACTCTCGGACTCTACTCCTCACAATGAGCAGTTCTTC
J: TRBJ2-2; D: .; size: few; V: TRBV9; CDR3: CASSVAGRTGELFF; DNA: TGTGCCAGCAGCGTCGCTGGCAGGACCGGGGAGCTGTTTTTT
J: TRBJ2-7; D: TRBD2; size: many; V: TRBV11-2; CDR3: CASSPAGSGGYEQYF; DNA: TGTGCCAGCAGCCCCGCGGGGAGCGGGGGCTACGAGCAGTACTTC
J: TRBJ2-2; D: .; size: few; V: TRBV19; CDR3: CASSMRPTTGELFF; DNA: TGTGCCAGTAGTATGAGACCGACTACCGGGGAGCTGTTTTTT
J: TRBJ1-1; D: .; size: .; V: TRBV19; CDR3: CASSTLMGRPINTEAFF; DNA: TGTGCCAGTAGTACCCTTATGGGGAGACCTATCAACACTGAAGCTTTCTTT
J: TRBJ2-3; D: .; size: .; V: TRBV7-6; CDR3: CASSLEAGMADTQYF; DNA: TGTGCCAGCAGCTTAGAAGCGGGCATGGCAGATACGCAGTATTTT
J: TRBJ1-5; D: .; size: .; V: TRBV28; CDR3: CASITIREGSSNQPQHF; DNA: TGTGCCAGCATTACTATAAGGGAAGGCTCTTCCAATCAGCCCCAGCATTTT
J: TRBJ2-2; D: TRBD2; size: many; V: TRBV7-2; CDR3: CASSSLAGGPGTGELFF; DNA: TGTGCCAGCAGCTCCCTAGCGGGAGGGCCGGGCACCGGGGAGCTGTTTTTT
J: TRBJ1-6; D: .; size: .; V: TRBV5-4; CDR3: CASSLSGGSIPRHSPLHF; DNA: TGTGCCAGCAGCTTGTCGGGAGGGTCTATCCCTCGCCATTCACCCCTCCACTTT
J: TRBJ2-5; D: .; size: many; V: TRBV12-3/TRBV12-4; CDR3: CASSFGSSTKETQYF; DNA: TGTGCCAGCAGTTTCGGCAGTTCAACTAAAGAGACCCAGTACTTC
J: TRBJ1-1; D: .; size: .; V: TRBV2; CDR3: CASSERKGPYTEAFF; DNA: TGTGCCAGCAGTGAAAGGAAAGGGCCCTACACTGAAGCTTTCTTT
J: TRBJ1-4; D: .; size: .; V: TRBV6-1; CDR3: CASRTYGDEKLFF; DNA: TGTGCCAGCAGGACCTACGGGGACGAAAAACTGTTTTTT
J: TRBJ1-1; D: .; size: few; V: TRBV6-1; CDR3: CASSHSLRTEAFF; DNA: TGTGCCAGCAGCCATTCGTTGCGGACTGAAGCTTTCTTT
J: TRBJ2-2; D: .; size: few; V: TRBV29-1; CDR3: CSVERGINTGELFF; DNA: TGCAGCGTTGAGAGGGGAATTAACACCGGGGAGCTGTTTTTT
J: TRBJ2-3; D: .; size: few; V: TRBV27; CDR3: CASSPFPEADTQYF; DNA: TGTGCCAGCAGCCCGTTTCCAGAGGCAGATACGCAGTATTTT
J: TRBJ2-5; D: TRBD1; size: .; V: TRBV7-9; CDR3: CASIGQGRETQYF; DNA: TGTGCCAGCATTGGACAGGGGCGAGAGACCCAGTACTTC
J: TRBJ1-1; D: .; size: many; V: TRBV19; CDR3: CASIGRGWGTEAFF; DNA: TGTGCCAGTATCGGCAGGGGATGGGGCACTGAAGCTTTCTTT
J: TRBJ1-2; D: .; size: few; V: TRBV11-2; CDR3: CASSGPGASHYGYTF; DNA: TGTGCCAGCAGCGGCCCGGGGGCCTCGCACTATGGCTACACCTTC
J: TRBJ2-7; D: TRBD2; size: many; V: TRBV3-1; CDR3: CASSRLASYEQYF; DNA: TGTGCCAGCAGCCGACTAGCCTCCTACGAGCAGTACTTC
J: TRBJ2-5; D: TRBD2; size: .; V: TRBV10-3; CDR3: CATRLSAVSWGGREAQYF; DNA: TGTGCCACCCGCTTGTCCGCCGTGTCGTGGGGAGGCCGGGAGGCCCAGTACTTC
J: TRBJ2-3; D: .; size: .; V: TRBV4-1; CDR3: CASSQGKATDTQYF; DNA: TGCGCCAGCAGCCAAGGTAAAGCCACAGATACGCAGTATTTT
J: TRBJ2-7; D: TRBD1; size: few; V: TRBV6-1; CDR3: CASSIGTGATYEQYF; DNA: TGTGCCAGCAGCATTGGGACAGGGGCGACCTACGAGCAGTACTTC
J: TRBJ2-3; D: TRBD2; size: many; V: TRBV2; CDR3: CASSEALAGSTDTQYF; DNA: TGTGCCAGCAGTGAAGCTCTAGCGGGAAGCACAGATACGCAGTATTTT
J: TRBJ2-1; D: TRBD1; size: .; V: TRBV24-1; CDR3: CATSDSTPGQAGNEQFF; DNA: TGTGCCACCAGTGATTCAACACCGGGACAGGCGGGGAATGAGCAGTTCTTC
J: TRBJ2-3; D: .; size: .; V: TRBV27; CDR3: CASGEVEQDTQYF; DNA: TGTGCCAGCGGCGAGGTCGAACAGGATACGCAGTATTTT
J: TRBJ2-1; D: .; size: .; V: TRBV5-1; CDR3: CASSLQGGRTMDNEQFF; DNA: TGCGCCAGCAGCTTGCAAGGGGGCAGGACTATGGACAATGAGCAGTTCTTC
J: TRBJ1-6; D: TRBD1; size: .; V: TRBV7-2; CDR3: CASSQTGTGALTLHF; DNA: TGTGCCAGCAGCCAAACCGGGACAGGGGCTTTGACCCTCCACTTT
J: TRBJ2-7; D: TRBD1; size: few; V: TRBV5-4; CDR3: CASSRLNTGTGTGYEQYF; DNA: TGTGCCAGCAGCCGACTAAATACAGGGACAGGGACCGGCTACGAGCAGTACTTC
J: TRBJ2-5; D: .; size: .; V: TRBV27; CDR3: CASSFLTGNGETQYF; DNA: TGTGCCAGCAGTTTCCTCACTGGGAACGGAGAGACCCAGTACTTC
J: TRBJ2-1; D: .; size: few; V: TRBV5-1; CDR3: CASSHIGTLDEQFF; DNA: TGCGCCAGCAGCCACATTGGGACACTTGATGAGCAGTTCTTC
J: TRBJ1-2; D: .; size: .; V: TRBV3-1; CDR3: CASSQRPGRGAGYTF; DNA: TGTGCCAGCAGCCAACGTCCGGGACGAGGCGCGGGCTACACCTTC
J: TRBJ1-4; D: .; size: many; V: TRBV30; CDR3: CAWSVNRLGNEKLFF; DNA: TGTGCCTGGAGTGTAAACCGGTTGGGTAATGAAAAACTGTTTTTT
J: TRBJ2-7; D: TRBD1; size: .; V: TRBV6-5; CDR3: CASSNRDRGDEQYF; DNA: TGTGCCAGCAGTAACCGGGACAGGGGCGACGAGCAGTACTTC
J: TRBJ1-4; D: .; size: few; V: TRBV7-9; CDR3: CASSRGPTNEKLFF; DNA: TGTGCCAGCAGCCGCGGACCGACTAATGAAAAACTGTTTTTT
J: TRBJ2-7; D: TRBD2; size: .; V: TRBV3-1; CDR3: CASSRSSGGSPDNYEQYF; DNA: TGTGCCAGCAGCCGATCCTCGGGGGGATCCCCCGATAACTACGAGCAGTACTTC
J: TRBJ1-4; D: TRBD1; size: many; V: TRBV10-3; CDR3: CAISEGGGEKLFF; DNA: TGTGCCATCAGTGAAGGGGGCGGTGAAAAACTGTTTTTT
J: TRBJ1-2; D: .; size: .; V: TRBV7-9; CDR3: CASSLEVPREDGYTF; DNA: TGTGCCAGCAGCTTAGAGGTTCCCCGGGAGGATGGCTACACCTTC
J: TRBJ1-5; D: .; size: many; V: TRBV12-3/TRBV12-4; CDR3: CASSTLKDQPQHF; DNA: TGTGCCAGCAGCACACTCAAAGATCAGCCCCAGCATTTT
J: TRBJ2-1; D: .; size: .; V: TRBV15; CDR3: CATSRDSDYSYNEQFF; DNA: TGTGCCACCAGCAGAGATTCGGATTACTCCTACAATGAGCAGTTCTTC
J: TRBJ2-7; D: .; size: few; V: TRBV10-3; CDR3: CAISAGQTYEQYF; DNA: TGTGCCATCAGCGCCGGGCAGACCTACGAGCAGTACTTC
J: TRBJ2-1; D: .; size: many; V: TRBV11-2; CDR3: CASSLDSERPRGGEQFF; DNA: TGTGCCAGCAGCTTAGATTCTGAGCGTCCCCGGGGTGGTGAGCAGTTCTTC
J: TRBJ2-3; D: .; size: .; V: TRBV6-6; CDR3: CASSYGTPGADTQYF; DNA: TGTGCCAGCAGTTACGGGACTCCCGGTGCAGATACGCAGTATTTT
J: TRBJ1-1; D: TRBD1; size: .; V: TRBV5-1; CDR3: CASSLESGGGTEAFF; DNA: TGCGCCAGCAGCTTGGAGTCAGGGGGAGGCACTGAAGCTTTCTTT
J: TRBJ2-3; D: .; size: .; V: TRBV5-4; CDR3: CASSPARTSTDTQYF; DNA: TGTGCCAGCAGCCCCGCCCGGACTAGCACAGATACGCAGTATTTT
J: TRBJ2-2; D: .; size: many; V: TRBV2; CDR3: CASSSGDHTGELFF; DNA: TGTGCCAGCAGTAGTGGGGACCACACCGGGGAGCTGTTTTTT
J: TRBJ2-5; D: TRBD1; size: once; V: TRBV28; CDR3: CASRRQGQETQYF; DNA: TGTGCCAGCAGAAGACAGGGCCAAGAGACCCAGTACTTC
J: TRBJ1-1; D: .; size: few; V: TRBV19; CDR3: CASSIVGRAEAFF; DNA: TGTGCCAGTAGTATAGTGGGAAGGGCCGAAGCTTTCTTT
J: TRBJ1-1; D: .; size: .; V: TRBV10-3; CDR3: CAISRNGNTEAFF; DNA: TGTGCCATCAGTCGGAACGGGAACACTGAAGCTTTCTTT